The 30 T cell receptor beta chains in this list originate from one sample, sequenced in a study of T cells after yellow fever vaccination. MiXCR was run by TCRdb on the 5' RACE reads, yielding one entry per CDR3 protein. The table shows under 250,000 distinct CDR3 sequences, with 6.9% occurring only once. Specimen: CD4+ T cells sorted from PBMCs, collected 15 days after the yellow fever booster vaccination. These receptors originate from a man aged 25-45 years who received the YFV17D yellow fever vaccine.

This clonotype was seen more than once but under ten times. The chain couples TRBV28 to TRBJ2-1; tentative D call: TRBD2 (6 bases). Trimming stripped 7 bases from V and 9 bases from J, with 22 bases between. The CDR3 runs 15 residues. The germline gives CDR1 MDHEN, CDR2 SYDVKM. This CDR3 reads CASTPPEGRVGEQFF. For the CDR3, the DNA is TGTGCCAGCACTCCCCCGGAGGGACGGGTCGGTGAGCAGTTCTTC.

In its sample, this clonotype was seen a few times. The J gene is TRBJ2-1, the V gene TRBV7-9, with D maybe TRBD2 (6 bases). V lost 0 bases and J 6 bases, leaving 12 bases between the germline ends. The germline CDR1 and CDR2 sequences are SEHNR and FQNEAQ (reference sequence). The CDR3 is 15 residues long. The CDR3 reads CASSLASGTANEQFF. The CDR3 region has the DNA TGTGCCAGCAGCTTAGCTTCCGGGACTGCCAATGAGCAGTTCTTC.

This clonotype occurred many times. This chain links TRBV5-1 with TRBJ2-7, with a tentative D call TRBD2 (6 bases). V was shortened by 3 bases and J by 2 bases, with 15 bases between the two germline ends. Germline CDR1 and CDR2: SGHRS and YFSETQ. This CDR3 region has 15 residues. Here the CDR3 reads CASSSQGGRAYEQYF. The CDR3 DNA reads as TGCGCCAGCAGCTCCCAGGGAGGACGGGCCTACGAGCAGTACTTC.

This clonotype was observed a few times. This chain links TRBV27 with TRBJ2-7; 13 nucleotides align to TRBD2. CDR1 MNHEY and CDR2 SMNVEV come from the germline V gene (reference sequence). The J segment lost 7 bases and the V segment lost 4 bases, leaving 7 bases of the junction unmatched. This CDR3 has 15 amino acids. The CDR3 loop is CASSSRLAGGGEQYF. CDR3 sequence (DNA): TGTGCCAGCAGTTCCCGACTAGCGGGAGGTGGGGAGCAGTACTTC.

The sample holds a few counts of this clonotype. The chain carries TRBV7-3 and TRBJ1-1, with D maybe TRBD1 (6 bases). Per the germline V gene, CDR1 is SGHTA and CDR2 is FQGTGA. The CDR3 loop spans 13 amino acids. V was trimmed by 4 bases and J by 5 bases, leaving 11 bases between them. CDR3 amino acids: CASSSTGLTEAFF. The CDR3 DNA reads TGTGCCAGCAGCTCGACAGGTTTGACTGAAGCTTTCTTT.

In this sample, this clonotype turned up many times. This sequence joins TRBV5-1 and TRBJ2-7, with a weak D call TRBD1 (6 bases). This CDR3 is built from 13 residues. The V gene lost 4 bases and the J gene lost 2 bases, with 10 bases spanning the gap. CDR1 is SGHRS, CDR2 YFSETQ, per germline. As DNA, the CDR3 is TGCGCCAGCAGCCACGGACAGACCTACGAGCAGTACTTC. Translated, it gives CASSHGQTYEQYF.

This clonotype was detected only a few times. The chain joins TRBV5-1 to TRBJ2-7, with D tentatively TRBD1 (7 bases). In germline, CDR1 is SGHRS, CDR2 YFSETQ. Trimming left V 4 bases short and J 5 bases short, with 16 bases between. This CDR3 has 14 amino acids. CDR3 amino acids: CASSEQQGRHEQYF. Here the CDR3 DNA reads TGCGCCAGCAGCGAACAACAGGGGAGGCACGAGCAGTACTTC.

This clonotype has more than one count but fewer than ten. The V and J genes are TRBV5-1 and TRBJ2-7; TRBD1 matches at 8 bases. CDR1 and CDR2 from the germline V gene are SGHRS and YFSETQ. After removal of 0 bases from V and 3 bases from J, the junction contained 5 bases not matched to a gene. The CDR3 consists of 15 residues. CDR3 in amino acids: CASSLGDRTYYEQYF. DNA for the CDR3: TGCGCCAGCAGCTTGGGGGACAGGACTTACTACGAGCAGTACTTC.

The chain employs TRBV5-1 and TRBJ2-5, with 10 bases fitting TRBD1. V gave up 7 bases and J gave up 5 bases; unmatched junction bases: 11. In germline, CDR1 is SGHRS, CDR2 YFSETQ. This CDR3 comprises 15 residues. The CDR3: CASSDPTGGAETQYF. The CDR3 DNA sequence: TGCGCCAGCTCAGACCCGACAGGGGGCGCGGAGACCCAGTACTTC.

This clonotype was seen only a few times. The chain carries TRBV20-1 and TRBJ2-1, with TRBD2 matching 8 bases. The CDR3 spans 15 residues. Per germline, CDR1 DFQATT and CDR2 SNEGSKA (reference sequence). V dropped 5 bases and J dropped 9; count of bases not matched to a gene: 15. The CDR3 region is CSALPAGTRTGEQFF. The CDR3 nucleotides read TGCAGTGCTCTCCCTGCGGGGACTAGAACCGGTGAGCAGTTCTTC.

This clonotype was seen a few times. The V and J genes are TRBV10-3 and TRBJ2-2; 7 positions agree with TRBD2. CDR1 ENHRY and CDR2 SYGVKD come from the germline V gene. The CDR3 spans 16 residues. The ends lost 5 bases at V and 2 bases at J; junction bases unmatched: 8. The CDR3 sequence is CAISSPGLLNTGELFF. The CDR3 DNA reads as TGTGCCATCAGTTCACCGGGACTACTCAACACCGGGGAGCTGTTTTTT.

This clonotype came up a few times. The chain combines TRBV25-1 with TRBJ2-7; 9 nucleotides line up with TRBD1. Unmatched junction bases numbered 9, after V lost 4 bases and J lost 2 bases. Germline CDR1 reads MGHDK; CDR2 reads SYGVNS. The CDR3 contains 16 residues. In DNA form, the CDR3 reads TGTGCCAGCAGTGGGTCCCCGGGACAGGGAACCTACGAGCAGTACTTC. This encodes CASSGSPGQGTYEQYF.

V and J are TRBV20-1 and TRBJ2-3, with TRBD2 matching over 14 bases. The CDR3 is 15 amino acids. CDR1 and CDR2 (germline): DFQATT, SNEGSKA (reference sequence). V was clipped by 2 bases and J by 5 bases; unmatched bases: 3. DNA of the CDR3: TGCAGTGCTAGACTAGGACTAGCGGGAGGAGATACGCAGTATTTT. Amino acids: CSARLGLAGGDTQYF.

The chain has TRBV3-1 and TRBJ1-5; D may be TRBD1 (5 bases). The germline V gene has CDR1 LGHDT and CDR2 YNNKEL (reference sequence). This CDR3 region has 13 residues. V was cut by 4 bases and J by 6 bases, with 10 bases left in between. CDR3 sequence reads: CASSLQRGQPQHF. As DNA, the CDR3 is TGTGCCAGCAGCCTACAGAGGGGTCAGCCCCAGCATTTT.

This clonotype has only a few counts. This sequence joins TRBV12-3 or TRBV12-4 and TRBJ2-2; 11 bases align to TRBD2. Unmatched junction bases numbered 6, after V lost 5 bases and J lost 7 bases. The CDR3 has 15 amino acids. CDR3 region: CASSVTSGAHGELFF. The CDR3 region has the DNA TGTGCCAGCAGTGTGACTAGCGGGGCCCACGGGGAGCTGTTTTTT.

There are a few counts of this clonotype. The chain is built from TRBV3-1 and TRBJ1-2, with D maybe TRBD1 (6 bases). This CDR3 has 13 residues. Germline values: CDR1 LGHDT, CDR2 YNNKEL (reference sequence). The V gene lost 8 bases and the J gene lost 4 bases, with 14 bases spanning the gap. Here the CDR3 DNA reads TGTGCCAGCCGACTACAGGGCGCCTATGGCTACACCTTC. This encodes CASRLQGAYGYTF. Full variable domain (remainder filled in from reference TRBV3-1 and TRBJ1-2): DTAVSQTPKYLVTQMGNDKSIKCEQNLGHDTMYWYKQDSKKFLKIMFSYNNKELIINETVPNRFSPKSPDKAHLNLHINSLELGDSAVYFCASRLQGAYGYTFGSGTRLTVV.

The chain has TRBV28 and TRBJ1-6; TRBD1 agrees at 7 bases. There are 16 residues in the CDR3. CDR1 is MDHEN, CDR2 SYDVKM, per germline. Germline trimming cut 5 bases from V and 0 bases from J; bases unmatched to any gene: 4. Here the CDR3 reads CASSQDRVSYNSPLHF. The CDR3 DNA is TGTGCCAGCAGTCAAGACAGGGTCTCCTATAATTCACCCCTCCACTTT.

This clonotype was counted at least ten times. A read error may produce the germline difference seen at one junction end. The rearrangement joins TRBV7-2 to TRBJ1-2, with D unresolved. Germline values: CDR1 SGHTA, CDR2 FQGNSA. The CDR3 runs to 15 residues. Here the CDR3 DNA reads TGTGCCAGCAGCCCGGGAGGGCGGACTTCAACCCGGTGGGCATTT. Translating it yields CASSPGGRTSTRWAF.

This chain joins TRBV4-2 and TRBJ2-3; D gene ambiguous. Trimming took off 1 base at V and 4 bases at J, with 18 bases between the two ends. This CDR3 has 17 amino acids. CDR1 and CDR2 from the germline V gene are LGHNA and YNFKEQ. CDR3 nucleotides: TGTGCCAGCAGCCAAGGGGTCGGGTCTCGAAGCGCAGATACGCAGTATTTT. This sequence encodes CASSQGVGSRSADTQYF.

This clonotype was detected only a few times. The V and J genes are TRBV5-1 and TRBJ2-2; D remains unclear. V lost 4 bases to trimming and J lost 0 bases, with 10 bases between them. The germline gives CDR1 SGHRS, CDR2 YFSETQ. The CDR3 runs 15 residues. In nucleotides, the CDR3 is TGCGCCAGCAGCCCACCACCCTCGAACACCGGGGAGCTGTTTTTT. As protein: CASSPPPSNTGELFF.

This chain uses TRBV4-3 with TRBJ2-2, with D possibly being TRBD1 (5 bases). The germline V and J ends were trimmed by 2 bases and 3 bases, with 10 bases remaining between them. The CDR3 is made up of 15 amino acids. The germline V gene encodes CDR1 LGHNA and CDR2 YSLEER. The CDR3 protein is CASSQSEGDTGELFF. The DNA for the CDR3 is TGCGCCAGCAGCCAATCTGAAGGGGACACCGGGGAGCTGTTTTTT.

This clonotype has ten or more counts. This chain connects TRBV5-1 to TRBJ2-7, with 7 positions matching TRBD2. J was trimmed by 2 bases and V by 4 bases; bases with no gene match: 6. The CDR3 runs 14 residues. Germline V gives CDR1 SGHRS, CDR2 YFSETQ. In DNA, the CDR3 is TGCGCCAGCAGCCGGGAGGTTACCACCTACGAGCAGTACTTC. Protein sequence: CASSREVTTYEQYF.

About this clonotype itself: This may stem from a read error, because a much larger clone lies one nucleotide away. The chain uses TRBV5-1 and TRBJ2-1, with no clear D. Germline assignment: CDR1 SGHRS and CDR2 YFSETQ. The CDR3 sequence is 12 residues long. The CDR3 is CDSSSRLIEQFF. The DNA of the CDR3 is TGCGACAGCAGTTCTCGATTAATTGAGCAGTTCTTC.

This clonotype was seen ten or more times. The CDR3 bases are TGTGCCAGCAGCCTAGGGAGTCAGCCCCAGCATTTT. Its protein is CASSLGSQPQHF. The chain employs TRBV7-2 and TRBJ1-5; D uncertain. V gave up 5 bases and J gave up 6 bases, with 8 bases separating them. The V gene's germline CDR1 is SGHTA and CDR2 FQGNSA. The CDR3 is 12 residues long.

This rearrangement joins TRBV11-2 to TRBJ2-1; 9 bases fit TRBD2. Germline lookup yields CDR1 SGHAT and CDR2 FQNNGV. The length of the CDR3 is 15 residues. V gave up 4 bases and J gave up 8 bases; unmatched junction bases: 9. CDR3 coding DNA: TGTGCCAGCAGCTCGGGACTAGCTGGGCCCTATGAGCAGTTCTTC. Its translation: CASSSGLAGPYEQFF.

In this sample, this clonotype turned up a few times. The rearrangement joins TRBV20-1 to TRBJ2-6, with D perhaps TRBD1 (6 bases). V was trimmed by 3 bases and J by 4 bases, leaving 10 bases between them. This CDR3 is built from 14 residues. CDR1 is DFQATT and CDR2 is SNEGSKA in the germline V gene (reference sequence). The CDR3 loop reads CSASTGRGANVLTF. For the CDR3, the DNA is TGCAGTGCTAGCACAGGGCGCGGGGCCAACGTCCTGACTTTC.

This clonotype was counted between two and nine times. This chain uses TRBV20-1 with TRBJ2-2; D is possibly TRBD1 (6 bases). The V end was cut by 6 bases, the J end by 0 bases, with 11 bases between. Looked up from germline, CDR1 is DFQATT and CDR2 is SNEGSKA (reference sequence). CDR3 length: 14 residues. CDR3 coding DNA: TGCAGTGCGAGACAGGATACGAACACCGGGGAGCTGTTTTTT. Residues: CSARQDTNTGELFF.

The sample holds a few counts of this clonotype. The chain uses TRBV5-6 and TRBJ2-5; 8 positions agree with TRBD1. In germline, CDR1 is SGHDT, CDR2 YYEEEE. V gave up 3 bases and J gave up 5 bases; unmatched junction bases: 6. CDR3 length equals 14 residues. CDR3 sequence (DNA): TGTGCCAGCAGCTCGACAGGGGATGGTGAGACCCAGTACTTC. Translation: CASSSTGDGETQYF.

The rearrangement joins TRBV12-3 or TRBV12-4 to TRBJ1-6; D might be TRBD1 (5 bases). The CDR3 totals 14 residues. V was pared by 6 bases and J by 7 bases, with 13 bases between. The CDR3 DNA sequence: TGTGCCAGCAGGTTACAGGACGGGAATTCACCCCTCCACTTT. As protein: CASRLQDGNSPLHF.

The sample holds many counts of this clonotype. DNA for the CDR3: TGCGCCAGCAGCCGCATGACCGGGACTAGCGGGCACGATGAGCAGTTCTTC. Its translation is CASSRMTGTSGHDEQFF. V usage is TRBV5-1 and J usage is TRBJ2-1; 12 nucleotides agree with TRBD2. Germline V gives CDR1 SGHRS, CDR2 YFSETQ. The junction had 13 bases not matched to a gene; V was cut back by 4 bases and J by 8 bases. The CDR3 runs to 17 residues.